The clone carrying this T cell receptor (beta chain) was seen just once. Its specificity is unknown. The entry originates in a study of vaccination effects on CD4 cells after COVID-19. Study information: As their vaccination, participants received two doses of either BNT162b2 or mRNA-1273. The study, taken as a whole, reports: Late in the post-vaccination period, infection-induced and vaccine-induced clones underwent marked clonal contraction.

Within the ViraFEST assay, antigen-specific CD4+ T cells underwent expansion with viral peptide pools prior to sequencing. The authors isolated CD4+ T cells after roughly 10 days of culture. The healthy vaccine recipients, who had no prior SARS-CoV-2 infection, showed negative nucleocapsid antibodies. The culture medium for 1.5 million to 2 million PBMC per well included 10 IU/ml IL-2 and 8.5 to 10 ug/ml peptides. The authors exchanged half the medium for IL-2 medium on days 3 and 7. TCRdb's copy holds only in-frame clones and misses some; the assay was immunoSEQ multiplex PCR. The sample includes fewer than 70,000 clones, 80% of them seen just once. CDR1 is KGHSH, CDR2 LQKENI, per germline. The CDR3 runs 16 residues. Germline trimming cut 3 bases from V and 8 bases from J; bases unmatched to any gene: 14.

The sequencing used CD4+ T cells from PBMCs cultured with SARS-CoV-2 spike peptides, collected before COVID-19 vaccination. The chain employs TRBV18 and TRBJ1-2; 8 nucleotides match TRBD1. The clonotype originates from a human donor who received a COVID-19 vaccine. This chain's CDR3 is CASSPITQGQGPGYTF. The CDR3 DNA is TGTGCCAGCTCACCGATTACTCAAGGACAGGGTCCAGGCTACACCTTC.